This T cell receptor beta chain appears in the sequencing data of a study of shared clonotypes between healthy human individuals. This CDR3 comprises 14 residues. The germline V gene encodes CDR1 MNHNS and CDR2 SASEGT. The protocol was immunoSEQ multiplex PCR, while the TCRdb copy is restricted to in-frame clones and leaves out a portion. Of around 370,000 clones in the sample, roughly 96% were seen once. The TCR comes from a man aged 30-40 years in good health. The chain combines TRBV6-1 with TRBJ2-1; D is undetermined. Source material: memory CD8+ T cells sorted from blood. The subset is: CD45RO+ cells pooled with CCR7-negative TemRA cells. CDR3 amino acids: CVVGIGGTVDEQFF. The DNA for the CDR3 is TGTGTGGTAGGGATTGGTGGAACAGTCGATGAGCAGTTCTTC.